This T cell receptor (beta chain) is from a study of blood T cell repertoires in COVID-19. Study at large: Both acute and convalescent COVID-19 samples were obtained from the United States, Italy and Spain. T cells, B-cell-depleted T cells, or PBMCs supplied cDNA or gDNA.

V was pared by 6 bases and J by 0 bases, with 7 bases of the junction left unmatched. Germline lookup yields CDR1 MNHEY and CDR2 SVGEGT. The CDR3 sequence is 16 residues long. Authors' data handling: The authors estimated nucleated cell counts from reference gene primer amplification. TCRdb's copy holds only in-frame clones and misses some; the assay was immunoSEQ multiplex PCR. That table gives V, J and clone size, and the DNA gave D and trimming. The table has 140,000 or so clones, about 84% seen once. Sequencing input: peripheral blood. This clonotype was sampled from a woman between 50 and 59 years old with acute or convalescent COVID-19. V usage is TRBV6-2 or TRBV6-3 and J usage is TRBJ2-7; 11 bases fit TRBD1. The CDR3 DNA sequence: TGTGCCAGCAGCGCCGTGGGACAGGGGGACTCCTACGAGCAGTACTTC. Residues: CASSAVGQGDSYEQYF.